Reported below is one T cell receptor (beta chain). This specimen belongs to a study of cytomegalovirus exposure and HLA in healthy donors. The germline V and J ends were trimmed by 6 bases and 2 bases, with 18 bases remaining between them. Germline V CDR1 and CDR2: GTSNPN, SVGIG (reference sequence). This CDR3 has 15 residues. Vbeta (60) and Jbeta (13) primers were used in the PCR. Measured with immunoSEQ multiplex PCR; TCRdb has only the in-frame clones, and not every one. The repertoire holds about 90,000 clones, with around four fifths as singletons. The TCR originated in a man under 40 in good health and CMV-seronegative. The sample consisted of PBMCs. The chain has TRBV30 and TRBJ2-3, with D tentatively TRBD1 (5 bases). The CDR3 region has the DNA TGTGCCTGCCACCCCCAGGGAAGGGCCACAGATACGCAGTATTTT. As protein: CACHPQGRATDTQYF.